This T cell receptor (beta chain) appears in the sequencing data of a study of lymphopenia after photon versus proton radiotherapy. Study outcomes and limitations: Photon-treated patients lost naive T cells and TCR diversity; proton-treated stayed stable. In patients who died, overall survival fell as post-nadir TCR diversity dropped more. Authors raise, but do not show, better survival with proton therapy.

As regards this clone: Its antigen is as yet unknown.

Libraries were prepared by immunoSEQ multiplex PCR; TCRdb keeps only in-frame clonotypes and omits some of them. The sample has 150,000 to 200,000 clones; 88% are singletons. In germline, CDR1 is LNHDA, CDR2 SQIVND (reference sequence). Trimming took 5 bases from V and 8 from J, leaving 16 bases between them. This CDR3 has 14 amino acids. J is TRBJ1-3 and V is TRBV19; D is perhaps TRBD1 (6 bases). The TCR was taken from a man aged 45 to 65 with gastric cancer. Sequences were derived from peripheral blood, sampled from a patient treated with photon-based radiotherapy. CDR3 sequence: CASSGQWGADTIYF. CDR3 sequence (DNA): TGTGCCAGTAGTGGACAGTGGGGAGCGGACACCATATATTTT.